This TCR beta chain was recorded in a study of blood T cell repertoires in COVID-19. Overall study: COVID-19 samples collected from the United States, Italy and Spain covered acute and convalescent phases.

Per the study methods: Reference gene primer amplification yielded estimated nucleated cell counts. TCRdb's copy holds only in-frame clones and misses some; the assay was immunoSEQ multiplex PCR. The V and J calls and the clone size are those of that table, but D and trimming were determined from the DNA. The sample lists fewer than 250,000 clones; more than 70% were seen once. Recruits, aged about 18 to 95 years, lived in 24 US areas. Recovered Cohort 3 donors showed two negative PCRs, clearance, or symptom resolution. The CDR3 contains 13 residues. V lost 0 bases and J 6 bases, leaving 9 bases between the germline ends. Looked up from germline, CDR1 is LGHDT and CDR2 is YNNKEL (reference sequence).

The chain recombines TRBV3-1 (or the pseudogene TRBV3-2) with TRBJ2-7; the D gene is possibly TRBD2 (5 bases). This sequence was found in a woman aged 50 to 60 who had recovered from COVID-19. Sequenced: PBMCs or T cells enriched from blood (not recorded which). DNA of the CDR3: TGTGCCAGCAGCCAAGATTGGGCGGGCGAGCAGTACTTC. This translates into CASSQDWAGEQYF.